The sequence of this TCR beta chain was determined in a study of graft-versus-host responses after intestinal transplantation. About the study: Grafts that recipients had were multivisceral, liver-intestinal, or isolated intestinal transplants. All recipients were given anti-thymocyte globulin induction, and tacrolimus and steroids were then administered for around three years.

Findings of the study overall: With peak circulating GvH clone levels came an association with early post-transplant HvG declines. Graft-donor T cell macrochimerism in patients accompanied high graft-versus-host to host-versus-graft clonal ratios in allografts.

Comments on this clone: As yet, its antigen is unknown.

Sequencing was performed with immunoSEQ multiplex PCR; in TCRdb, only in-frame clones are kept and a portion is missing. The sample consists of around 25,000 clones, 82% of them appearing once. V lost 0 bases to trimming and J lost 2 bases, with 9 bases between them. The germline gives CDR1 SGDLS, CDR2 YYNGEE. This CDR3 is 15 amino acids long. Sequencing used unstimulated CD4+ T cells sorted from spleen or lymph node cells, obtained before intestinal transplant. The chain links TRBV9 to TRBJ1-5; no firm D call. This clonotype originated in a human donor who received an intestinal transplant. This chain's CDR3 is CASSVGPEGNQPQHF. The CDR3 DNA is TGTGCCAGCAGCGTAGGTCCTGAAGGCAATCAGCCCCAGCATTTT.